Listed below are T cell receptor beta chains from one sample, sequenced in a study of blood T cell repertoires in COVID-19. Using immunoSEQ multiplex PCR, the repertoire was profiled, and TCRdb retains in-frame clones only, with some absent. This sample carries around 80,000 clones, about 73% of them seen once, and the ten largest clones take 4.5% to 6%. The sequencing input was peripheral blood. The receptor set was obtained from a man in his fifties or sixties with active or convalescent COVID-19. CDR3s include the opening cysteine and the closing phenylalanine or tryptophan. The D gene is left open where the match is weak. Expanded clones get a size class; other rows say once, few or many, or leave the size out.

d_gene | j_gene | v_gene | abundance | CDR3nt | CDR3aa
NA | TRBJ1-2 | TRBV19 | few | TGTGCCAGTAGTATAAACGGGGATAACTATGGCTACACCTTC | CASSINGDNYGYTF
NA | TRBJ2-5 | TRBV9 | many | TGTGCCAGCAGCCTCTCCCGGGGGGAGACCCAGTACTTC | CASSLSRGETQYF
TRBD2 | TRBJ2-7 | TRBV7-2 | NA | TGTGCCAGCAGCTTAGCACTAGCGGGGGGACCCTACGAGCAGTACTTC | CASSLALAGGPYEQYF
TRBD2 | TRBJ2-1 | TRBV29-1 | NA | TGCAGCGTCCAGCGGGGGGACTACAATGAGCAGTTCTTC | CSVQRGDYNEQFF
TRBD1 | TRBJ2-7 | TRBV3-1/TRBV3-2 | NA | TGTGCCAGCAGCCAGCTCAGGGGGCTCTACGAGCAGTACTTC | CASSQLRGLYEQYF
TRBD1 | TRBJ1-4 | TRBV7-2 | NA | TGTGCCAGCAGGGGGCCGGGACAGGGTCGCGAAAAACTGTTTTTT | CASRGPGQGREKLFF
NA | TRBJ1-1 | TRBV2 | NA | TGTGCCAGCAGGAAAGCCGGAGGGAGCACTGAAGCTTTCTTT | CASRKAGGSTEAFF
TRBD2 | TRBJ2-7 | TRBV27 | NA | TGTGCCAGCAGTCTGGGGAGCGGGGCTAACTACGAGCAGTACTTC | CASSLGSGANYEQYF
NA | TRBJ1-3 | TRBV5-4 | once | TGTGCCAGCAGCTGGGGGGTCTCTGGAAACACCATATATTTT | CASSWGVSGNTIYF
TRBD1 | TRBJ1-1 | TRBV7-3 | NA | TGTGCCAGCAGTGCCGACAGGGGAAACACTGAAGCTTTCTTT | CASSADRGNTEAFF
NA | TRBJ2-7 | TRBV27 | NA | TGTGCCAGCAGCAGGACAGGTGGGGGGCCCTACGAGCAGTACTTC | CASSRTGGGPYEQYF
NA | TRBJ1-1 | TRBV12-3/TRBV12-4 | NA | TGTGCCAGCACCGTACGGGTAGGACAGGAAGCTTTCTTT | CASTVRVGQEAFF
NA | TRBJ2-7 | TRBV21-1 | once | TGTGCCAGCAGCAAAGGACTCCAGAGCTCCTACGAGCAGTACTTC | CASSKGLQSSYEQYF
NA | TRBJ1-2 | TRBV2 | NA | TGTGCCAGCAGTGAGCCAAGGACAGCACCCTATGGCTACACCTTC | CASSEPRTAPYGYTF
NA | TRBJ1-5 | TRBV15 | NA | TGTGCCACCAGGGGTGAACCGGGGCAGCCCCAGCATTTT | CATRGEPGQPQHF
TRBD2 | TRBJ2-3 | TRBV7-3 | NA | TGTGCCAGCAGCTCTGGACTAGCGGGGATGGTGGATACGCAGTATTTT | CASSSGLAGMVDTQYF
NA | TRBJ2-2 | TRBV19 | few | TGTGCCAGTAGTATGTTTGAGGGATCGGCCGGGGAGCTGTTTTTT | CASSMFEGSAGELFF
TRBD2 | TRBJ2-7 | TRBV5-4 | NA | TGTGCCAGCAGCTTAAGGGCGGGGGTCGCCTACGAGCAGTACTTC | CASSLRAGVAYEQYF
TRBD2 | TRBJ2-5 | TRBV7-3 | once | TGTGCCAGCAGCCCTAGCGGGGGGCCCGAAGAGACCCAGTACTTC | CASSPSGGPEETQYF
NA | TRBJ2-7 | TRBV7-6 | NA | TGTGCCAGCAGCCAAACGACTGTTTCCTACGAGCAGTACTTC | CASSQTTVSYEQYF
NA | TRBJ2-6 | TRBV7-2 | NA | TGTGCCAGCAGCTTGGGCGGGGGCTTCGGGGCCAACGTCCTGACTTTC | CASSLGGGFGANVLTF
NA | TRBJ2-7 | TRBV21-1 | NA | TGTGCCAGCAACGGGACAGGGGGCTGCGAGCAGTACTTC | CASNGTGGCEQYF
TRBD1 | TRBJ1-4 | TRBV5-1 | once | TGCGCCAGCAGCTTGGAGACAGGGCGGAATGAAAAACTGTTTTTT | CASSLETGRNEKLFF
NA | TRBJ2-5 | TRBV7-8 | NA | TGTGCCAGCAGCTTAGCGAGGCGGTTGGTCAGTCCCAGGGGCGAGACCCAGTACTTC | CASSLARRLVSPRGETQYF
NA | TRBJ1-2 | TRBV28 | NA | TGTGCCAGCAGTTCAGGGGCCTTTAACTATGGCTACACCTTC | CASSSGAFNYGYTF
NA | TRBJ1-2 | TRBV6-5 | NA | TGTGCCAGCAACTTAGAACAGGGAATTAACTATGGCTACACCTTC | CASNLEQGINYGYTF
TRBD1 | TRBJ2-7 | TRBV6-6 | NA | TGTGCCAGCAGACCCGACAGGGCTCAAACCTACGAGCAGTACTTC | CASRPDRAQTYEQYF
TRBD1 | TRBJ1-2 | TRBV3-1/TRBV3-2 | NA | TGTGCCAGCAGCCAACTACAGGGGGCGGATAGGGGCTACACCTTC | CASSQLQGADRGYTF
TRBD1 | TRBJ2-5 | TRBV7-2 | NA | TGTGCCAGCAGCAGAGGGACAGGGGGGGGAGAGACCCAGTACTTC | CASSRGTGGGETQYF
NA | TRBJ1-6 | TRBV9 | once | TGTGCCAGCAGCGAAACGCACAGGGCTGATTCACCCCTCCACTTT | CASSETHRADSPLHF
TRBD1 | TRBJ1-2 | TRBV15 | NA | TGTGCCACCAGCAGAGGACAGGGTAGCTATGGCTACACCTTC | CATSRGQGSYGYTF
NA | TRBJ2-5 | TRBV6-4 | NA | TGTGCCAGCAGTGACCAGGAAGAGACCCAGTACTTC | CASSDQEETQYF
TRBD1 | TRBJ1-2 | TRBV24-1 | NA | TGTGCCACCAGTGATCCATCGACAGGGGGCGAAGGCTACACCTTC | CATSDPSTGGEGYTF
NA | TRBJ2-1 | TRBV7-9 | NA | TGTGCCAGCAGCTCAATCAGCGGCAATGAGCAGTTCTTC | CASSSISGNEQFF
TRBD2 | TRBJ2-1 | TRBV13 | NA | TGTGCCAGCAGCTTAGAGCGGGGGCCTTACAATGAGCAGTTCTTC | CASSLERGPYNEQFF
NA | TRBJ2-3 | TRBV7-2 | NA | TGTGCCAGCAGCTCCGGGGGGCGAAGCACAGATACGCAGTATTTT | CASSSGGRSTDTQYF
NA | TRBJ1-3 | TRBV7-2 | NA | TGTGCCAGCAGCTTAGACAGGAGCTCTGGAAACACCATATATTTT | CASSLDRSSGNTIYF
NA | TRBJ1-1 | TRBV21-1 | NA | TGTGCCAGCAGCTCCAGCGCCGGGATGAACACTGAAGCTTTCTTT | CASSSSAGMNTEAFF
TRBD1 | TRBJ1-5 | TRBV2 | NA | TGTGCCAGCAGCCCCCGGACAGGGGGACGACAGCCCCAGCATTTT | CASSPRTGGRQPQHF
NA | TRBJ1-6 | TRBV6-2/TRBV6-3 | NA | TGTGCCAGCAGTTACAGCGGAAGCTATAATTCACCCCTCCACTTT | CASSYSGSYNSPLHF
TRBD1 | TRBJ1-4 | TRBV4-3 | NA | TGCGCCAGCAGCCAATTAGCGCAACAGGGGGAAAAAGAAAAACTGTTTTTT | CASSQLAQQGEKEKLFF
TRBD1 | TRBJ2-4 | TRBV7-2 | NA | TGTGCCAGCAGCTCAGGACAGGCCCCGATGATTCAGTACTTC | CASSSGQAPMIQYF
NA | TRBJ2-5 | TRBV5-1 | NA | TGCGCCAGCAGCTTCCCAGGGCCAGAGACCCAGTACTTC | CASSFPGPETQYF
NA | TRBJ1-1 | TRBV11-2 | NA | TGTGCCAGCAGCTTTTGGCTGGGCGGGTCTGAAGCTTTCTTT | CASSFWLGGSEAFF
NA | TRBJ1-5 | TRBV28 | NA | TGTGCCAGCAGCTCGGCGGAGGGGCCGTTGCCCCAGCATTTT | CASSSAEGPLPQHF
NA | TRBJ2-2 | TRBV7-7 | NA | TGTGCCAGCAGCTTAGAAGGCAGGGCATCCGGGGAGCTGTTTTTT | CASSLEGRASGELFF
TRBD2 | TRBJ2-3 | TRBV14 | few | TGTGCCAGCAGCCTAGGAGCGGTACTAGCGGGAGTCACAGATACGCAGTATTTT | CASSLGAVLAGVTDTQYF
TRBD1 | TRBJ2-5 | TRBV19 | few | TGTGCCAGTAGGGACAGGGAGACCCAGTACTTC | CASRDRETQYF
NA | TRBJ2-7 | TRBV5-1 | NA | TGCGCCAGCAGCTCCGGGACACCCTACGAGCAGTACTTC | CASSSGTPYEQYF
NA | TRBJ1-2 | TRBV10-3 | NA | TGTGCCATCAGTGAGTCGACGGGGGTTGGCTACACCTTC | CAISESTGVGYTF
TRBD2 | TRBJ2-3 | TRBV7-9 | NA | TGTGCCAGCAGCCAAAATAGGCGCGGGGGGGCATTCGATACGCAGTATTTT | CASSQNRRGGAFDTQYF
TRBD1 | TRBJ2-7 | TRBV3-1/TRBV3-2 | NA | TGTGCCAGCAGCCACCAATTATCGACAGGGGGGAACGAGCAGTACTTC | CASSHQLSTGGNEQYF
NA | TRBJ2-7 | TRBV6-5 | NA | TGTGCCAGCAGTTACTCGACTAACCACCCCTACGAGCAGTACTTC | CASSYSTNHPYEQYF
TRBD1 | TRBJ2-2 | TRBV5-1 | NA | TGCGCCAGCAGCTCCGACAGGGAAGGCGGGGAGCTGTTTTTT | CASSSDREGGELFF
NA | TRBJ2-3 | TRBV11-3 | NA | TGTGCCAGCAGCTTATCAGGGTATGGGCAGTATTTT | CASSLSGYGQYF
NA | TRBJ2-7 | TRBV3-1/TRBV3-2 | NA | TGTGCCAGCAGCCCCCGGGGCTACGAGCAGTACTTC | CASSPRGYEQYF
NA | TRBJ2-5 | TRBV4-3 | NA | TGCGCCAGCAGCCCCCAGTTTGGGGGGGCAGAGACCCAGTACTTC | CASSPQFGGAETQYF